This entry is about one TCR beta chain. This record belongs to a study of blood T cell repertoires in COVID-19. On the study more broadly: Researchers got acute and convalescent COVID-19 samples from the United States, Italy and Spain. Sample material is recorded as cDNA or gDNA derived from T cells, B-cell-depleted T cells, or PBMCs.

In Seattle, patients joined the study during active infection and were tracked longitudinally. Original handling: Counts of nucleated cells, estimated from reference gene primer amplification, were obtained. Sequencing was performed with immunoSEQ multiplex PCR; in TCRdb, only in-frame clones are kept and a portion is missing. The V and J calls and clone size come from that table; D and trimming were worked out from the DNA. The sample includes 200,000 to 250,000 clones, approximately 91% seen only once; the top ten take around 0.83%. The CDR3 is 19 amino acids. Germline CDR1 is SEHNR and CDR2 is FQNEAQ (reference sequence). V was trimmed by 4 bases and J by 7 bases, leaving 26 bases between them.

The chain uses TRBV7-9 and TRBJ1-6; no clear D gene. This receptor was identified in a man under 40 with COVID-19, enrolled during active disease. Sequencing input: peripheral blood. The CDR3 region is CASSSRPFDPRGYNSPLHF. Written as DNA, the CDR3 is TGTGCCAGCAGCTCCCGCCCCTTCGACCCTCGAGGGTACAATTCACCCCTCCACTTT. Drawing the rest from reference TRBV7-9 and TRBJ1-6, the complete variable domain is DTGVSQNPRHKITKRGQNVTFRCDPISEHNRLYWYRQTLGQGPEFLTYFQNEAQLEKSRLLSDRFSAERPKGSFSTLEIQRTEQGDSAMYLCASSSRPFDPRGYNSPLHFGNGTRLTVT.